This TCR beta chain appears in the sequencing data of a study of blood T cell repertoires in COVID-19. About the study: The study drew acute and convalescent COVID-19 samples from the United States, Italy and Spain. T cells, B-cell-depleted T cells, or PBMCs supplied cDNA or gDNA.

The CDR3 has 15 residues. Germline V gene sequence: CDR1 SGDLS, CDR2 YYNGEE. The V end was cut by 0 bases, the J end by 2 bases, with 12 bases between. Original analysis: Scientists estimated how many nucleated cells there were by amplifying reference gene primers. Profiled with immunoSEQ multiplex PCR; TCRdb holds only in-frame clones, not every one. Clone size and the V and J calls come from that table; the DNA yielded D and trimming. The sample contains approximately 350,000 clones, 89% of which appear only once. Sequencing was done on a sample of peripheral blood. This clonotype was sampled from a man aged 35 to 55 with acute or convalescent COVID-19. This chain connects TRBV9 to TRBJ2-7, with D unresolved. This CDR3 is CASSVAPTPPYEQYF. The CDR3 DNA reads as TGTGCCAGCAGCGTAGCCCCGACTCCACCCTACGAGCAGTACTTC.